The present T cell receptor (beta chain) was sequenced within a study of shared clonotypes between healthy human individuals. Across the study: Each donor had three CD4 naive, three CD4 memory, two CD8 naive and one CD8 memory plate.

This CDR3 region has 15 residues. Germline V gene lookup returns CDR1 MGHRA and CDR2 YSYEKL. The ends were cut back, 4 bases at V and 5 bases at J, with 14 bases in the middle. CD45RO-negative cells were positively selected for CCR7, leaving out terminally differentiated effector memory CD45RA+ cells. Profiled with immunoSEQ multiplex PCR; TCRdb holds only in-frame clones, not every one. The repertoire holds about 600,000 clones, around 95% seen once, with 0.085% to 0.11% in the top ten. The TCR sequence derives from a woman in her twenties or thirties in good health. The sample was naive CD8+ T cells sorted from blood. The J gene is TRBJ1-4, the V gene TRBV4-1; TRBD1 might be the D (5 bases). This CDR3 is CASSPPGPENEKLFF. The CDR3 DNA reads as TGCGCCAGCAGCCCTCCAGGGCCGGAGAATGAAAAACTGTTTTTT.